The 21 T cell receptor beta chains listed next were all sequenced from one sample in a study of CD8+ T cells in alopecia areata. Extraction and reverse transcription of RNA yielded cDNA as the sequencing template. Assay used: immunoSEQ multiplex PCR; TCRdb lists only in-frame clones, some missing. The sample presents around 290,000 clones, none singletons. Using CD4, CD8alpha, NKG2D, NKG2ACE and other markers, pooled cutaneous lymph node cells were sorted. The sample was CD4+ T cells sorted from a lymph node. The receptors come from a C3H/HeJ mouse with alopecia areata. The strain is characterized by the MHC haplotype H2-k.

This clone came up a few times. Genes and germline come from the mouse. The read is 4 residues too short to cover the CDR3 end, so that end is filled in from the germline J gene. The chain employs TRBV5 and TRBJ2-2; perhaps TRBD2 as D (6 bases). This CDR3 has 17 amino acids. The V gene's germline CDR1 is LGHNA and CDR2 YNLKQL (reference sequence). Trimming cost V 0 bases and J 0 bases, with 11 bases left between them. Partial CDR3 DNA: TGTGCCAGCAGCCAAGATCTCCGGGGGGCAAACACCGGG. Encoded protein: CASSQDLRGANTG. The full-length CDR3 reads as CASSQDLRGANTGQLYF.

This clone has only a few counts. Genes and germline are mouse. The CDR3 end falls 4 residues outside the read, so it is completed with the germline J gene. The chain joins TRBV13-1 to TRBJ2-4; D is unresolved. This CDR3 is built from 14 residues. CDR1 and CDR2 (germline): NSHNY, SYGAGN. Between the trimmed V and J ends, which lost 1 base and 0 bases, there was a span of 6 bases. The CDR3 bases that were read are TGTGCCAGCAGTGATCCAGCTAGTCAAAAC. As protein: CASSDPASQN. The entire CDR3 is CASSDPASQNTLYF.

Turning to this clone: Mouse germline and gene names are used. The read is 4 residues too short to cover the CDR3 end, so that end is filled in from the germline J gene. The V and J genes are TRBV19 and TRBJ2-3; tentatively, D is TRBD2 (5 bases). Trimming pared 6 bases from V and 0 bases from J, leaving 5 bases between. The germline V gene has CDR1 FNHDT and CDR2 SITEND (reference sequence). CDR3 size: 12 residues. CDR3 DNA, as far as it was read: TGTGCCAGCAACTGGAGTGCAGAA. Amino acids: CASNWSAE. Given in full, the CDR3 is CASNWSAETLYF.

A few counts support this clone. Any gene name here is a mouse gene name. The CDR3 goes on 4 residues after the read ends, and that part is filled in from the germline J gene. The chain carries TRBV5 and TRBJ2-1; 7 positions match TRBD1. The CDR3 is 15 residues long. J gave up 3 bases and V 0 bases, and 2 bases lay outside the gene matches. Germline CDR1 LGHNA, CDR2 YNLKQL (reference sequence). The CDR3 loop reads CASSQEWDSYAEQFF. The sequenced part of the CDR3 DNA is TGTGCCAGCAGCCAAGAATGGGACAGCTATGCT.

This clone was picked up a small number of times. Here the gene names and germline are mouse. The CDR3 is cut off 4 residues early in the read; its end comes from the germline J gene. The chain recombines TRBV1 with TRBJ1-2; 12 nucleotides align to TRBD1. Germline V gene lookup returns CDR1 NSQYPW and CDR2 LRSPGD (reference sequence). This CDR3 has 19 residues. V lost 1 base, J lost 0 bases, and 9 bases stayed unmatched. CDR3 sequence: CTCSAVLRDRGPANSDYTF. The part of the CDR3 DNA that was read is TGCACCTGCAGTGCAGTCCTCCGGGACAGGGGGCCGGCAAACTCC.

In its sample, this clone was seen a few times. The genes and germline here are from mouse. The sample has other DNA sequences that encode this CDR3 too. The CDR3 loop reads CASSLGQANTGQLYF. The part of the CDR3 DNA that was read is TGTGCCAGCAGCCTGGGACAGGCAAACACCGGG. J is TRBJ2-2 and V is TRBV19, with TRBD1 identical over 8 bases. The observed sequence ends 4 residues before the CDR3 terminus, with the missing tail filled in from the germline J gene. CDR3 length: 15 amino acids. The V segment lost 5 bases and the J segment 0 bases; nucleotides outside the gene matches: 3. Germline CDR1 FNHDT, CDR2 SITEND (reference sequence).

About this clone itself: Gene names are mouse gene names. The read gets to within 4 residues of the CDR3 end, and the germline J gene fills in the rest. This chain connects TRBV5 to TRBJ2-4; 7 nucleotides agree with TRBD2. CDR1 and CDR2 (germline): LGHNA, YNLKQL (reference sequence). This CDR3 has 13 residues. The part of the CDR3 DNA that was read is TGTGCCAGCAGCCAAGGCTGGGGGAAC. Translating it yields CASSQGWGN. The CDR3 reads in full as CASSQGWGNTLYF.

This clone was counted between two and nine times. Mouse gene names apply. The read terminates 4 residues before the CDR3 end, so the remaining end is supplied by the germline J gene. The V call is TRBV13-1, the J call TRBJ2-1; 9 bases are shared with TRBD2. The germline CDR1 and CDR2 sequences are NSHNY and SYGAGN. The CDR3 loop spans 13 amino acids. The sequenced part of the CDR3 DNA is TGTGCCAGCAGTGGCGGGACTGGGACT. It yields the protein CASSGGTGT. The full CDR3 reads CASSGGTGTEQFF.

This clone has a handful of counts. Gene and germline names: mouse. From the germline J gene comes the end of the CDR3, since the read stops 4 residues before it. The sample contains more than one DNA sequence encoding this CDR3. The chain has TRBV4 and TRBJ2-3, with TRBD1 matching over 7 bases. Germline CDR1 LGHDT, CDR2 YNNKQL (reference sequence). This CDR3 spans 14 amino acids. V lost 3 bases to trimming and J lost 0 bases; unmatched junction nucleotides: 0. The covered CDR3 bases are TGTGCCAGCAGCTACAGGGGGAGTGCAGAA. Translated: CASSYRGSAE. The full CDR3 reads CASSYRGSAETLYF.

With regard to this clone: Each gene name is a mouse one. The read comes to an end 4 residues before the CDR3 does, leaving the germline J gene to fill in the end. The same CDR3 arises from other DNA sequences in this sample as well. V usage is TRBV13-1 and J usage is TRBJ2-7; the D gene is possibly TRBD2 (6 bases). V lost 3 bases and J lost 3, with 7 bases in between. In germline, CDR1 is NSHNY, CDR2 SYGAGN. The CDR3 is 12 residues long. The sequenced CDR3 bases are TGTGCCAGCAGTGCGACTGGCTAT. Protein: CASSATGY. The full CDR3 protein is CASSATGYEQYF.

This clone was detected only a few times. The genes are named according to mouse. The read terminates 4 residues before the CDR3 end, so the remaining end is supplied by the germline J gene. The same CDR3 also results from other DNA sequences found in this sample. The V call is TRBV13-1, the J call TRBJ2-1, with D unresolved. The length of the CDR3 is 12 residues. Between the trimmed V and J ends, which lost 2 bases and 6 bases, there was a span of 6 bases. CDR1 is NSHNY, CDR2 SYGAGN, per germline. CDR3 DNA, as far as it was read: TGTGCCAGCAGTGAAAGGGTTGCT. The encoded protein is CASSERVA. The CDR3 reads in full as CASSERVAEQFF.

This clone came up a few times. The gene names given are mouse names. The read ends 4 residues shy of where the CDR3 ends; the end is completed using the germline J gene. The sample has other DNA sequences that encode this CDR3 too. The J gene is TRBJ2-5, the V gene TRBV19, with D possibly being TRBD1 (5 bases). The V end lost 5 bases, the J end lost 0 bases, and 10 bases lay between the germline ends. This CDR3 is 14 amino acids long. Germline values: CDR1 FNHDT, CDR2 SITEND (reference sequence). CDR3 DNA (partial): TGTGCCAGCAGGCCGACAGTTAACCAAGAC. This translates into CASRPTVNQD. The whole CDR3 sequence reads CASRPTVNQDTQYF.

Regarding this clone: Gene names and germline match the mouse. The CDR3 extends 4 residues past the end of the read, so its final part is completed from the germline J gene. This chain connects TRBV13-2 to TRBJ2-3; D perhaps matches TRBD2 (6 bases). Between the trimmed V and J ends, which lost 3 bases and 0 bases, there was a span of 11 bases. Germline CDR1 and CDR2: NNHNN and SYGAGS (reference sequence). CDR3 length equals 15 residues. The sequenced part of the CDR3 DNA is TGTGCCAGCGGTGCTGGGGCCGCTAGTGCAGAA. Translating gives CASGAGAASAE. The full CDR3 is CASGAGAASAETLYF.

This clone showed up just a few times. The germline and genes are mouse ones. The CDR3 protein is CTCSAPGTGRNSPLYF. The DNA read from the CDR3 is TGCACCTGCAGTGCCCCCGGGACAGGGAGGAATTCGCCC. The chain carries TRBV1 and TRBJ1-6; 9 bases line up with TRBD1. The read comes to an end 3 residues before the CDR3 does, leaving the germline J gene to fill in the end. TRBJ1-6 has ORF status, its function being uncertain. This CDR3 has 16 residues. After removal of 3 bases from V and 7 bases from J, the junction contained 7 bases not matched to a gene. Germline CDR1 is NSQYPW and CDR2 is LRSPGD (reference sequence).

Only a few counts were recorded for this clone. Germline and genes: mouse. The DNA ends 4 residues before the CDR3 does, and the rest of the CDR3 is filled in from the germline J gene. The chain is built from TRBV31 and TRBJ2-2, with 9 bases that match TRBD2. The CDR3 length is 16 residues. Unmatched junction bases numbered 7, after V lost 0 bases and J lost 5 bases. Germline V CDR1 and CDR2: GKSSPN, SITVG. The DNA read from the CDR3 is TGTGCCTGGAGTCTCAACTGGGGGGCGCGGACCGGG. It translates to CAWSLNWGARTG. The whole CDR3 protein is CAWSLNWGARTGQLYF.

This clone was seen more than once but under ten times. Mouse names are used for the genes. Coverage ceases 4 residues before the CDR3 finishes, and the germline J gene fills in the end. The chain combines TRBV19 with TRBJ1-2; 10 positions agree with TRBD1. Germline CDR1 and CDR2: FNHDT and SITEND (reference sequence). The trim removed 2 bases at V and 3 bases at J, leaving 4 bases unmatched. The CDR3 has 15 residues. The covered CDR3 bases are TGTGCCAGCAGTATGGCCGGGACAGGGGACTCC. This encodes CASSMAGTGDS. The CDR3 reads in full as CASSMAGTGDSDYTF.

This clone was detected ten times or more. Germline and genes: mouse. The read stops 4 residues short of the end of the CDR3; the missing end is completed from the germline J gene. The identical CDR3 is also encoded by other nucleotide sequences in the sample. The chain is built from TRBV19 and TRBJ2-1; 7 nucleotides match TRBD1. This CDR3 has 13 residues. The V segment lost 5 bases and the J segment 1 base; nucleotides outside the gene matches: 0. Germline lookup yields CDR1 FNHDT and CDR2 SITEND (reference sequence). The sequenced CDR3 bases are TGTGCCAGCAGGACAGGGAACTATGCT. This codes for CASRTGNYA. The complete CDR3 sequence is CASRTGNYAEQFF.

This clone was counted a few times. Gene and germline names: mouse. The read falls 4 residues short of the CDR3 end, and the missing part is taken from the germline J gene. This chain uses TRBV13-2 with TRBJ2-7; TRBD1 matches at 8 bases. The germline gives CDR1 NNHNN, CDR2 SYGAGS (reference sequence). The CDR3 has 12 residues. The part of the CDR3 DNA that was read is TGTGCCAGCCGGACAGGGATTTAT. This gives the protein CASRTGIY. The complete CDR3 protein is CASRTGIYEQYF.

This clone occurred many times. Gene names and germline match the mouse. The read terminates 4 residues ahead of where the CDR3 ends, so the germline J gene completes it. The genes are TRBV13-3 and TRBJ2-5, with a weak D call TRBD1 (6 bases). This CDR3 contains 13 residues. Trimming shortened V by 5 bases and J by 0 bases, and 7 bases separated the two germline ends. CDR1 and CDR2 (germline): NNHDY, SYVADS. CDR3 DNA, as far as it was read: TGTGCCAGCAGGGACAGTAACCAAGAC. It encodes CASRDSNQD. Given in full, the CDR3 is CASRDSNQDTQYF.

About this clone itself: These gene names are mouse names. The CDR3 end lies 4 residues beyond the end of the read and is filled in from the germline J gene. Other DNA sequences in the same sample also yield this CDR3. The chain is built from TRBV13-3 and TRBJ2-2, with TRBD1 identical over 7 bases. The V segment lost 3 bases and the J segment 0 bases; nucleotides outside the gene matches: 2. This CDR3 has 15 residues. The germline V gene has CDR1 NNHDY and CDR2 SYVADS. The part of the CDR3 DNA that was read is TGTGCCAGCAGTGCAGGGACAGCAAACACCGGG. Translating gives CASSAGTANTG. The CDR3 as a whole reads CASSAGTANTGQLYF.

Turning to this clone: Each gene name is a mouse one. The read stops 4 residues short of the end of the CDR3; the missing end is completed from the germline J gene. Other nucleotide sequences in the sample specify the same CDR3. The J gene is TRBJ1-1, the V gene TRBV1; TRBD1 might be the D (5 bases). This CDR3 contains 12 residues. Germline V CDR1 and CDR2: NSQYPW, LRSPGD (reference sequence). V was shortened by 6 bases and J by 1 base, with 6 bases between the two germline ends. The CDR3 bases that were read are TGCACCTGCAGCGACAGGAACACA. It specifies CTCSDRNT. In full, the CDR3 is CTCSDRNTEVFF.